One and the same sample provided the 14 T cell receptor beta chains below, sequenced in a study of blood T cell repertoires in COVID-19. Sequencing used immunoSEQ multiplex PCR; TCRdb keeps in-frame clones, though not all of them. The sample shows over 400,000 clones, about 88% of them seen only once. The specimen sequenced was peripheral blood. The receptors derive from a woman aged 50 to 65 with COVID-19, enrolled during active disease.

The chain has TRBV12-3 or TRBV12-4 and TRBJ2-7; D might be TRBD2 (6 bases). This CDR3 has 13 residues. V was trimmed by 4 bases and J by 3 bases, leaving 10 bases between them. In nucleotides, the CDR3 is TGTGCCAGCAGTTCAAGGGGACTCTACGAGCAGTACTTC. Translated, it gives CASSSRGLYEQYF.

The chain has TRBV3-1 (or the pseudogene TRBV3-2) and TRBJ1-5; the D gene is possibly TRBD1 (5 bases). Deletions cut 2 bases from V and 5 bases from J, with 10 bases between. The CDR3 sequence is 14 residues long. CDR1 and CDR2 (germline): LGHDT, YNNKEL (reference sequence). In DNA, the CDR3 is TGTGCCAGCAGCCAAAGGGCGGGGGATCAGCCCCAGCATTTT. Protein: CASSQRAGDQPQHF.

In this sample, this clone turned up once. This chain uses TRBV2 with TRBJ1-1; 12 bases agree with TRBD1. V lost 7 bases and J lost 8; bases outside the gene matches: 11. The V gene's germline CDR1 is SNHLY and CDR2 FYNNEI. This CDR3 is built from 15 residues. CDR3 coding DNA: TGTGCCAGCACCACCGGGACAGGGGGCGCCCCGGAAGCTTTCTTT. Its translation is CASTTGTGGAPEAFF.

The chain links TRBV19 to TRBJ1-1; 10 nucleotides align to TRBD1. This CDR3 spans 16 amino acids. Germline CDR1 LNHDA, CDR2 SQIVND (reference sequence). Trimming at V came to 5 bases and at J to 2 bases, leaving 8 bases not matched to a gene. In DNA form, the CDR3 reads TGTGCCAGTAGTGGGGGGACAGGGGAAATTAACACTGAAGCTTTCTTT. It is translated as CASSGGTGEINTEAFF.

The rearrangement uses TRBV20-1 and TRBJ2-7; D is undetermined. CDR3 size: 11 residues. Germline V gene sequence: CDR1 DFQATT, CDR2 SNEGSKA (reference sequence). V lost 7 bases to trimming and J lost 5 bases, with 12 bases between them. The CDR3 here is CSERGSDEQYF. DNA of the CDR3: TGCAGTGAAAGAGGTTCCGACGAGCAGTACTTC.

This chain links TRBV27 with TRBJ1-1; 9 bases agree with TRBD1. V was clipped by 5 bases and J by 7 bases; unmatched bases: 5. The germline CDR1 and CDR2 sequences are MNHEY and SMNVEV (reference sequence). CDR3 size: 13 residues. The CDR3 loop is CASSNTGGVEAFF. Here the CDR3 DNA reads TGTGCCAGCAGTAATACAGGGGGCGTTGAAGCTTTCTTT.

This clone showed up just a few times. The CDR3 DNA is TGCGCCAGCAGCCCGGGACAGGGAAATAATTCACCCCTCCACTTT. Its translation: CASSPGQGNNSPLHF. The chain joins TRBV5-1 to TRBJ1-6; TRBD1 agrees at 9 bases. CDR3 length: 15 residues. V shed 4 bases, J shed 5 bases, and the junction held 4 bases outside the gene matches. Germline CDR1 SGHRS, CDR2 YFSETQ.

V gene TRBV25-1 combines with J gene TRBJ2-5, with 8 nucleotides matching TRBD1. Germline loops: CDR1 MGHDK, CDR2 SYGVNS. J gave up 4 bases and V 3 bases, and 4 bases lay outside the gene matches. The CDR3 totals 14 residues. The CDR3 is CASSEGQDTETQYF. In nucleotides, the CDR3 is TGTGCCAGCAGTGAGGGACAGGATACAGAGACCCAGTACTTC.

The chain employs TRBV27 and TRBJ1-6; 7 positions agree with TRBD1. Germline V gene data show CDR1 as MNHEY and CDR2 as SMNVEV (reference sequence). With 3 bases clipped from V and 7 bases from J, the junction kept 3 bases outside the gene matches. The CDR3 has 14 residues. The CDR3 DNA sequence: TGTGCCAGCAGTTTTGGACAGGAGAATTCACCCCTCCACTTT. It encodes CASSFGQENSPLHF.

J is TRBJ1-1 and V is TRBV11-2, with 10 bases that match TRBD1. The CDR3 consists of 14 residues. The V gene's germline CDR1 is SGHAT and CDR2 FQNNGV. V shed 5 bases, J shed 9 bases, and the junction held 9 bases outside the gene matches. In DNA form, the CDR3 reads TGTGCCAGCAGCCCCGGGACAGGGGCCGAGAAAGCTTTCTTT. Residues: CASSPGTGAEKAFF.

V usage is TRBV27 and J usage is TRBJ2-7; 7 nucleotides line up with TRBD1. With V trimmed by 1 base and J by 0 bases, 6 bases remained unmatched. Germline loops: CDR1 MNHEY, CDR2 SMNVEV (reference sequence). The CDR3 totals 16 residues. The CDR3 DNA is TGTGCCAGCAGTTTATACGCCAGGGGGATCTCCTACGAGCAGTACTTC. Protein product: CASSLYARGISYEQYF.

Here the CDR3 reads CASSMGQGQNTEAFF. In DNA form, the CDR3 reads TGTGCCAGTAGTATGGGACAGGGCCAAAACACTGAAGCTTTCTTT. The rearrangement links TRBV19 to TRBJ1-1; 9 bases are a match to TRBD1. Germline assignment: CDR1 LNHDA and CDR2 SQIVND (reference sequence). With 3 bases clipped from V and 2 bases from J, the junction kept 4 bases outside the gene matches. The length of the CDR3 is 15 residues.

The chain carries TRBV10-3 and TRBJ2-6; tentatively, D is TRBD2 (5 bases). The CDR3 consists of 18 residues. Germline V gene sequence: CDR1 ENHRY, CDR2 SYGVKD. V lost 5 bases and J 3 bases, leaving 20 bases between the germline ends. This CDR3 is CAISPQNRGNRGANVLTF. In DNA, the CDR3 is TGTGCCATCAGTCCACAAAATCGAGGGAATCGTGGGGCCAACGTCCTGACTTTC.

The V gene is TRBV7-2, the J gene TRBJ1-1; D ambiguous. Trimming cost V 8 bases and J 1 base, with 8 bases left between them. Germline V lookup: CDR1 SGHTA, CDR2 FQGNSA. This CDR3 contains 12 residues. The DNA for the CDR3 is TGTGCCAGCTCCCCCCGGAACACTGAAGCTTTCTTT. This gives the protein CASSPRNTEAFF.